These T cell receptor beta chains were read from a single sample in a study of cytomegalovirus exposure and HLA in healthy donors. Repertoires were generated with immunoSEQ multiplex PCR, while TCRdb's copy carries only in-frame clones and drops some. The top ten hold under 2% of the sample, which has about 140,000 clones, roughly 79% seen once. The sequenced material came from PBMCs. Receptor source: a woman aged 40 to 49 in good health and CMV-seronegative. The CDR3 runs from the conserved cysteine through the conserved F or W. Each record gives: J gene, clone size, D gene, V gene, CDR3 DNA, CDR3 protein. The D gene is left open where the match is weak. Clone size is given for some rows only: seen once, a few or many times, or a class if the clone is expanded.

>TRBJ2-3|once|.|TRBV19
TGTGCCAGTAGTATACGTTGGGCCATGTTGACGAGCACAGATACGCAGTATTTT
CASSIRWAMLTSTDTQYF
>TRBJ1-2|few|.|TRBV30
TGTGCCTGGAGGGGCTGGCGAGAAGGCTACACCTTC
CAWRGWREGYTF
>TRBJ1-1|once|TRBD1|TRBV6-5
TGTGCCAGCCGACAGGGGGGTAATGTTAACACTGAAGCTTTCTTT
CASRQGGNVNTEAFF
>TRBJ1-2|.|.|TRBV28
TGTGCCAGCACCACTAATACTAACTATGGCTACACCTTC
CASTTNTNYGYTF
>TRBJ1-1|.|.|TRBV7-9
TGTGCCAGCAGCTTTAGGGGGTCTGAGACTGAAGCTTTCTTT
CASSFRGSETEAFF
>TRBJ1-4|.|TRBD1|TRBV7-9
TGTGCCAGCAGACCTAGACAGGGCCTTAATGAAAAACTGTTTTTT
CASRPRQGLNEKLFF
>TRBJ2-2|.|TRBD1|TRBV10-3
TGTGCCATCATGATTGAGGGGGGACAGGGGGCCGGGGAGCTGTTTTTT
CAIMIEGGQGAGELFF
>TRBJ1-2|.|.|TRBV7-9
TGTGCCAGCAGCTTGCTAGTACTCGATGGCTACACCTTC
CASSLLVLDGYTF
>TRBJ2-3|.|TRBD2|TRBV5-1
TGCGCCAGCCGGACTAGCGACACAGATACGCAGTATTTT
CASRTSDTDTQYF
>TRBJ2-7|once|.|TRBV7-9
TGTGCCAGCAGCTCCGGACTGCACTACGAGCAGTACTTC
CASSSGLHYEQYF
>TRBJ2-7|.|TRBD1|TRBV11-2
TGTGCCAGCAGCCTTGATCCGGGACAGGGGGGGGGCTCCTACGAGCAGTACTTC
CASSLDPGQGGGSYEQYF
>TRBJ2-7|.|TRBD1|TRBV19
TGTGCCAGTCGATGGGGACAGGGGGCCTACGAGCAGTACTTC
CASRWGQGAYEQYF
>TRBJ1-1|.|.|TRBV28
TGTGCCAGCAGGGGGCCGGCTGGGACTGAAGCTTTCTTT
CASRGPAGTEAFF
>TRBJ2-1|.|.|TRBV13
TGTGCCAGCAGCTTAAGCCGTTTGGGGGCGGGAGTCGGCAATGAGCAGTTCTTC
CASSLSRLGAGVGNEQFF
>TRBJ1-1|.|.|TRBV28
TGTGCCAGCAGTCTGACGGACAGTTTGCCTGAAGCTTTCTTT
CASSLTDSLPEAFF
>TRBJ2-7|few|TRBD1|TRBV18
TGTGCCAGCTCAGACAGAACTGGACAGGGAAGTGGCTACGAGCAGTACTTC
CASSDRTGQGSGYEQYF
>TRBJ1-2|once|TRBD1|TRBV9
TGTGCCAGCAGCGCGTTCGGACAGGGATTTAACTATGGCTACACCTTC
CASSAFGQGFNYGYTF
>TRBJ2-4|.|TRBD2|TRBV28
TGTGCCAGCGGGACTAGCGGGACGGTTAACATTCAGTACTTC
CASGTSGTVNIQYF
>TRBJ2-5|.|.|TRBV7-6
TGTGCCAGCAGCAATTCAGCGGGCCCTCCTCAAGAGACCCAGTACTTC
CASSNSAGPPQETQYF
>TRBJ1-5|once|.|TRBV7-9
TGTGCCAGCAGCCCCGAGGGACTCGGAAATCAGCCCCAGCATTTT
CASSPEGLGNQPQHF
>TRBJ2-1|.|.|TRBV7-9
TGTGCCAGCAGCTTCCCTATAATGGATGAGCAGTTCTTC
CASSFPIMDEQFF
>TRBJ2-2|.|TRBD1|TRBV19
TGTGCCAGTAGTCCGACAGGGGGGGCCGGGGAGCTGTTTTTT
CASSPTGGAGELFF
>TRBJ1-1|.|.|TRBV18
TGTGCCAGCTCATTAACAGGGTCTGAAGCTTTCTTT
CASSLTGSEAFF
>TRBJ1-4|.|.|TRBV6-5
TGTGCCAGCAGTTACTCGGCCCAAATAGCCGGAAAACTGTTTTTT
CASSYSAQIAGKLFF
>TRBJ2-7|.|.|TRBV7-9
TGTTCCAGCAGCTTACAGGGTAAAATTGCCTACGAGCAGTACTTC
CSSSLQGKIAYEQYF
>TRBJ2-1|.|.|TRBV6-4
TGTGCCAGCAGTGTCGAGTCGGGGAATGAGCAGTTCTTC
CASSVESGNEQFF
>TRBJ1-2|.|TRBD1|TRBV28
TGTGCCAGCAGTTCGGACAGGGGGCGCCTGGTGAGCTATGTCTACACCTTC
CASSSDRGRLVSYVYTF
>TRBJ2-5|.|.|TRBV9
TGTGCCAGCAGCGTAGGGGCAGGCCATAAAGAGACCCAGTACTTC
CASSVGAGHKETQYF
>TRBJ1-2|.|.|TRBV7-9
TGTGCCAGCAGCTTCGACAGCCCTCGAGACAATCGCTACACCTTC
CASSFDSPRDNRYTF
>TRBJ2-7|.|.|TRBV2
TGTGCCAGCAGTCAAGACACCTACGAGCAGTACTTC
CASSQDTYEQYF
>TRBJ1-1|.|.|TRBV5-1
TGCGCCAGCAGCCGTCGGACAGACACTGAAGCTTTCTTT
CASSRRTDTEAFF
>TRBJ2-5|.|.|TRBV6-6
TGTGCCAGCAGCGACACCACCCGAGAAGAGACCCAGTACTTC
CASSDTTREETQYF
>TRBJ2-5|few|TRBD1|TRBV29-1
TGCAGCATGACAGGGAAAACCCATTTCGGGGAAGAGACCCAGTACTTC
CSMTGKTHFGEETQYF
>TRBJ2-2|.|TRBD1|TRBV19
TGTGCCTCTCAGGACAGGGATAACACCGGGGAGCTGTTTTTT
CASQDRDNTGELFF
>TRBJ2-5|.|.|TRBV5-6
TGTGCCAGCAGCTACACAGGGCGAGAGACCCAGTACTTC
CASSYTGRETQYF
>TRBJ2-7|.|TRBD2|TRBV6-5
TGTGCCAGCAGTAGTGTCGGGAGGGGGCAGTACTTC
CASSSVGRGQYF